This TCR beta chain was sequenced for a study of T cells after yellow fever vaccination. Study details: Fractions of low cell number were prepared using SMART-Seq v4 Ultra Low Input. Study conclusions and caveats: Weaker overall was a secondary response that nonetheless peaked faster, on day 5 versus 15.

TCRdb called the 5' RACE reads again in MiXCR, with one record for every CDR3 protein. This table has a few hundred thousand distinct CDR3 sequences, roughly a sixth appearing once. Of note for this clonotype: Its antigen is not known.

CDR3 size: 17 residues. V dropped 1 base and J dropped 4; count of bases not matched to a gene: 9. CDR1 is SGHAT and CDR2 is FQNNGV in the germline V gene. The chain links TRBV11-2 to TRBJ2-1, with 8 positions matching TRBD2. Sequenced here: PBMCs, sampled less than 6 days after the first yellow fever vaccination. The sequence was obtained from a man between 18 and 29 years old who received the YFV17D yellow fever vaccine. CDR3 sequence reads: CASSLVLPAGDYNEQFF. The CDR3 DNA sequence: TGTGCCAGCAGCTTAGTTCTTCCAGCGGGGGATTACAATGAGCAGTTCTTC.